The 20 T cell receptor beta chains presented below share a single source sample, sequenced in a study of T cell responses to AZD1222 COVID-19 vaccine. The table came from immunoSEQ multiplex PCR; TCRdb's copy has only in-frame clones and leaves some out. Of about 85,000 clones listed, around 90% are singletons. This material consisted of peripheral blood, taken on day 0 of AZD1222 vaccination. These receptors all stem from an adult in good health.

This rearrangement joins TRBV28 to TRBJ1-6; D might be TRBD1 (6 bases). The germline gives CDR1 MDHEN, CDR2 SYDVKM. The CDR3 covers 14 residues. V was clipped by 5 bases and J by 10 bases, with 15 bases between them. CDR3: CASSPLGGESPLHF. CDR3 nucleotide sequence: TGTGCCAGCAGTCCACTGGGGGGCGAGTCACCCCTCCACTTT.

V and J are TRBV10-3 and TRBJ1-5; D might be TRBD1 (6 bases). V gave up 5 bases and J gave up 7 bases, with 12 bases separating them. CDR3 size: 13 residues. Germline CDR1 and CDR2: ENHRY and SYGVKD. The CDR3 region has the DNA TGTGCCATCAGTAGGGAGGGGGACCAGCCCCAGCATTTT. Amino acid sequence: CAISREGDQPQHF.

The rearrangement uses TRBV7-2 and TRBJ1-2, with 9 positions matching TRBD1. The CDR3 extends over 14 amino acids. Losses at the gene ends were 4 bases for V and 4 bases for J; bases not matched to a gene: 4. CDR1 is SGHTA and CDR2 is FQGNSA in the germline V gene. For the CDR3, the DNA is TGTGCCAGCAGCTCCTCGACAGGGGGCTATGGCTACACCTTC. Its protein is CASSSSTGGYGYTF.

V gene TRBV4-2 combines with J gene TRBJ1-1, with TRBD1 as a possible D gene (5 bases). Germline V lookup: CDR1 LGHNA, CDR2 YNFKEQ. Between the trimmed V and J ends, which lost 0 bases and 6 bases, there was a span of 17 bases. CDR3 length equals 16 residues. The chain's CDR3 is CASSQEGQGMAAEAFF. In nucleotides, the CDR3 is TGTGCCAGCAGCCAAGAGGGGCAAGGTATGGCAGCTGAAGCTTTCTTT.

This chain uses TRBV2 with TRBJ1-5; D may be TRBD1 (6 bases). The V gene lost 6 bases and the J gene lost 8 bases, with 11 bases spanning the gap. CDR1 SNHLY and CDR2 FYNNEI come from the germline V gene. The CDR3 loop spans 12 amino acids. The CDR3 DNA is TGTGCCAGCAGGGCGGGGGCGAAGCCCCAGCATTTT. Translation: CASRAGAKPQHF.

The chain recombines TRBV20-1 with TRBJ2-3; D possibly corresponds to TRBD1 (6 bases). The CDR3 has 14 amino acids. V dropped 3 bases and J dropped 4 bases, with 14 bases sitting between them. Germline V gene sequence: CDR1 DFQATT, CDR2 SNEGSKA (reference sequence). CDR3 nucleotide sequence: TGCAGTGCTAGTACAGGGACGGTTCCAGATACGCAGTATTTT. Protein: CSASTGTVPDTQYF.

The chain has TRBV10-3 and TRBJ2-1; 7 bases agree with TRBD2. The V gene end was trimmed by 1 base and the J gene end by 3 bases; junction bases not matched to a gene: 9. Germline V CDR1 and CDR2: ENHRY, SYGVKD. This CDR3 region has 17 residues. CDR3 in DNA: TGTGCCATCAGTGAGTTTGTTTGGCGGGAGTTCTACAATGAGCAGTTCTTC. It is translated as CAISEFVWREFYNEQFF.

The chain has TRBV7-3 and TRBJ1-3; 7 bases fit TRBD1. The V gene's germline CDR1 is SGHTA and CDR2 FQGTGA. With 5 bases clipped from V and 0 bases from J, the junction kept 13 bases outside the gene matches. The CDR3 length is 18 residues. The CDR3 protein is CASSPSRDSKSSGNTIYF. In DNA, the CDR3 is TGTGCCAGCAGCCCATCCAGGGACAGCAAAAGCTCTGGAAACACCATATATTTT.

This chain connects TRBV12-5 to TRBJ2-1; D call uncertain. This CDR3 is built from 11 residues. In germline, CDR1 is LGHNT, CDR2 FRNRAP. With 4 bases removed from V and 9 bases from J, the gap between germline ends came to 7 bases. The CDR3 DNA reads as TGTGCTAGTGGTTATGCCGGTGAGCAGTTCTTC. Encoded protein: CASGYAGEQFF.

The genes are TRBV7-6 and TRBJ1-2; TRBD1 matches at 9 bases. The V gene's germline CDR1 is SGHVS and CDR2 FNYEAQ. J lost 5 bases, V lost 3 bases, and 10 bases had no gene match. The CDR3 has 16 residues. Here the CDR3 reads CASSLTGGGVPYGYTF. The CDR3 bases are TGTGCCAGCAGCTTGACAGGGGGAGGCGTTCCTTATGGCTACACCTTC.

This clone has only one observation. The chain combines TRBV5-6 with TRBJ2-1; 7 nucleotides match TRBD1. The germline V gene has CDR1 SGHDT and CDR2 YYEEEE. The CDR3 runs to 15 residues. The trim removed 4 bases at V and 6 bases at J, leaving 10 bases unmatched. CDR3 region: CASSKLGTATNEQFF. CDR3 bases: TGTGCCAGCAGCAAGCTTGGGACAGCTACCAATGAGCAGTTCTTC.

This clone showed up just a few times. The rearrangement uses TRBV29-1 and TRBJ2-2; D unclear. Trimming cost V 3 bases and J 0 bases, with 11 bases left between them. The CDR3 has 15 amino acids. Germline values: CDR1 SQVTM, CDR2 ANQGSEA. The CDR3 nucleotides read TGCAGCGTTGATCCCGGCGGAGCGAACACCGGGGAGCTGTTTTTT. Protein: CSVDPGGANTGELFF.

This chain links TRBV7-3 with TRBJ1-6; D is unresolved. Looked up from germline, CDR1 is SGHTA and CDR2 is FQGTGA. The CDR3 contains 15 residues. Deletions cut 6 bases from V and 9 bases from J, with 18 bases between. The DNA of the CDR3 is TGTGCCAGCAGACCAAAGGGTGGGATTCTTTCACCCCTCCACTTT. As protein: CASRPKGGILSPLHF.

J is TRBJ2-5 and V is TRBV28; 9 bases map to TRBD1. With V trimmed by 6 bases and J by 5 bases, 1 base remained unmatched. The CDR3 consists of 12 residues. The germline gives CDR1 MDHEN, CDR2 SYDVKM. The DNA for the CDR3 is TGTGCCAGCAGCGGACAGGGGGAGACCCAGTACTTC. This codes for CASSGQGETQYF.

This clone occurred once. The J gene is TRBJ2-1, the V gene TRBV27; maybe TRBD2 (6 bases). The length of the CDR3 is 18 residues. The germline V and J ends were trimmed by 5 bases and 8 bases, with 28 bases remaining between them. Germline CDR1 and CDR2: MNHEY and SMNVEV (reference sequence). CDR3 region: CASSLLRDSLRVDDEQFF. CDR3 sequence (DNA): TGTGCCAGCAGTCTCCTTAGGGACTCCCTAAGGGTTGACGATGAGCAGTTCTTC.

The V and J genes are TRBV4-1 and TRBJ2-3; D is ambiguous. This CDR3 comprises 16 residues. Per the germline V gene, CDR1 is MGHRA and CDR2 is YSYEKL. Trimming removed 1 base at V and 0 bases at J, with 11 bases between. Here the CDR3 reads CASSQVGLESTDTQYF. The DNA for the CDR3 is TGCGCCAGCAGCCAAGTTGGGCTGGAGAGCACAGATACGCAGTATTTT.

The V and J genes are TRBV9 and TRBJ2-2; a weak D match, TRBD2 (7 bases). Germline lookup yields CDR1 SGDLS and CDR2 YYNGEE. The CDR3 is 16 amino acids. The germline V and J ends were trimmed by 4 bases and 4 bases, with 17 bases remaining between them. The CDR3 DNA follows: TGTGCCAGCAGCCCGCGCGGGGGCCGGGGCACCGGGGAGCTGTTTTTT. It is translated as CASSPRGGRGTGELFF.

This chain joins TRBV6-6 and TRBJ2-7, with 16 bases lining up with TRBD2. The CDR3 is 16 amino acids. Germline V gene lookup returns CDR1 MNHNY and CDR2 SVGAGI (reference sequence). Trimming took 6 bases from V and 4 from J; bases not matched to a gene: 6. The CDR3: CASRSPGLAGGYEQYF. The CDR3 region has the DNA TGTGCCAGCAGATCACCGGGACTAGCGGGAGGGTACGAGCAGTACTTC.

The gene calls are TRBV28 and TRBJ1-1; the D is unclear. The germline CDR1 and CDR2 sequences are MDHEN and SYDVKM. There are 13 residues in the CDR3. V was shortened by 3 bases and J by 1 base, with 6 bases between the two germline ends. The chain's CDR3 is CASSFAENTEAFF. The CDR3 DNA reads TGTGCCAGCAGTTTTGCAGAGAACACTGAAGCTTTCTTT. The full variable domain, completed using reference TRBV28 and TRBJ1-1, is DVKVTQSSRYLVKRTGEKVFLECVQDMDHENMFWYRQDPGLGLRLIYFSYDVKMKEKGDIPEGYSVSREKKERFSLILESASTNQTSMYLCASSFAENTEAFFGQGTRLTVV.

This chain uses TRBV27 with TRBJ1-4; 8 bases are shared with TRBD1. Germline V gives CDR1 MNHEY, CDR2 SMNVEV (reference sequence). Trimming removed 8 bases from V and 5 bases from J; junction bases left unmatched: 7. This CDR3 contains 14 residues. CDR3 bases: TGTGCCAGCGGAGGGACAGGTCGAAATGAAAAACTGTTTTTT. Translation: CASGGTGRNEKLFF.